Below, one TCR beta chain is given with its context. Antigen specificity is unknown. The data originate from a study of cytomegalovirus exposure and HLA in healthy donors. General study points: When a later analysis compared HLA-associated TCR beta chains with equally common others, the HLA-associated chains turned out to be more clonally expanded and to have lower generation probabilities. As a later analysis showed, several of the most significant clusters appeared to be linked to common viral pathogens. Reports showed the classifier diagnosing cytomegalovirus status with high specificity and sensitivity.

Looked up from germline, CDR1 is SGDLS and CDR2 is YYNGEE. The CDR3 has 16 residues. With 4 bases removed from V and 9 bases from J, the gap between germline ends came to 20 bases. This PCR relied on a set of 60 Vbeta primers and 13 Jbeta primers. The data were produced by immunoSEQ multiplex PCR, yet TCRdb's version contains in-frame clones alone and is incomplete. The sample records approximately 120,000 clones, 81% being singletons. This TCR derives from a woman aged 25 to 39 in good health and CMV-seronegative. The material sequenced was PBMCs. J is TRBJ1-6 and V is TRBV9, with D perhaps TRBD1 (6 bases). This CDR3 reads CASSSQQGTPSSPLHF. The CDR3 DNA reads as TGTGCCAGCAGCTCCCAACAGGGTACCCCGAGTTCACCCCTCCACTTT.